The 18 T cell receptor beta chains presented below share a single source sample, sequenced in a study of metastatic and nonmetastatic thyroid tumors. TCRdb re-called clones from the PCR reads using MiXCR. The repertoire has under 45,000 clones, 18% of them found once; the top ten carry about 13%. Each patient came to thyroid surgery without any prior treatment (of any kind). The specimen sequenced was tumor tissue. These receptors all stem from a female donor with papillary thyroid cancer or a benign thyroid nodule (not recorded which). Some clones in this sample may be carry-over from other donors' samples.

This clone was detected many times. The rearrangement links TRBV30 to TRBJ2-7; the D is unclear. The CDR3 runs to 13 residues. V lost 1 base and J 4 bases, leaving 11 bases between the germline ends. Germline V gives CDR1 GTSNPN, CDR2 SVGIG (reference sequence). Here the CDR3 reads CAWSDKVTYEQYF. Written as DNA, the CDR3 is TGTGCCTGGAGTGATAAGGTCACGTACGAGCAGTACTTC. Full variable domain (outside the CDR3, taken from reference TRBV30 and TRBJ2-7): SQTIHQWPATLVQPVGSPLSLECTVEGTSNPNLYWYRQAAGRGLQLLFYSVGIGQISSEVPQNLSASRPQDRQFILSSKKLLLSDSGFYLCAWSDKVTYEQYFGPGTRLTVT.

This clone has a count of ten or more. V and J are TRBV6-1 and TRBJ1-5, with 11 bases aligning to TRBD1. Losses at the gene ends were 6 bases for V and 4 bases for J; bases not matched to a gene: 8. The V gene's germline CDR1 is MNHNS and CDR2 SASEGT. This CDR3 spans 16 amino acids. CDR3 region: CASSPGTGGNNQPQHF. CDR3 nucleotides: TGTGCCAGCAGCCCCGGGACAGGGGGAAATAATCAGCCCCAGCATTTT.

The table lists this clone with many counts. V gene TRBV9 combines with J gene TRBJ2-3, with D unclear. CDR1 is SGDLS, CDR2 YYNGEE, per germline. V was pared by 2 bases and J by 8 bases, with 12 bases between. The CDR3 has 13 amino acids. The CDR3 loop reads CASSVDLGGTQYF. CDR3 in DNA: TGTGCCAGCAGCGTCGATTTGGGTGGTACGCAGTATTTT.

This clone has just a few counts. A much more abundant neighbour one base away suggests this may be a read error. V and J are TRBV7-9 and TRBJ2-3; TRBD1 or TRBD2 may be the D gene (5 bases each). The germline V gene has CDR1 SEHNR and CDR2 FQNEAQ (reference sequence). The CDR3 is 13 residues long. CDR3 sequence: CACSLGGTDTQYF. CDR3 sequence (DNA): TGTGCCTGCAGCTTGGGGGGCACAGATACGCAGTATTTT.

By sample fraction, this clone is medium-sized (0.01 to 0.1%). The chain is built from TRBV6-1 and TRBJ2-7; the D gene is possibly TRBD2 (5 bases). Germline lookup yields CDR1 MNHNS and CDR2 SASEGT. Trimming removed 4 bases at V and 5 bases at J, with 12 bases between. This CDR3 contains 13 residues. The chain's CDR3 is CASSVRWGDEQYF. The CDR3 coding sequence is TGTGCCAGCAGTGTGAGATGGGGAGACGAGCAGTACTTC.

Remarks on this clone: The CDR3 end shows no conserved phenylalanine or tryptophan, and so a read error is likely. It is unclear where the CDR3 begins or ends on the DNA, so no DNA is shown, and the CDR3 is as TCRdb lists it. V usage is TRBV6-1 and J usage is TRBJ1-2. CDR1 and CDR2 from the germline V gene are MNHNS and SASEGT. The CDR3 adds up to 13 amino acids, both ends counted. CDR3 sequence: CANSRQFNVGYTL.

At least ten counts were recorded for this clone. This rearrangement joins TRBV19 to TRBJ2-6; possible D gene TRBD1, 5 bases. V was shortened by 2 bases and J by 10 bases, with 15 bases between the two germline ends. The CDR3 extends over 15 amino acids. Germline CDR1 and CDR2: LNHDA and SQIVND (reference sequence). The CDR3 DNA is TGTGCCAGTAGTATACTACAGGCTCAAGCTAACGTCCTGACTTTC. Translating it yields CASSILQAQANVLTF.

Of note for this clone: A read error may explain this, as a much larger clone is one base away. The chain employs TRBV30 and TRBJ2-7; TRBD2 aligns across 10 bases. The CDR3 consists of 15 residues. J gave up 4 bases and V 5 bases, and 11 bases lay outside the gene matches. Germline V CDR1 and CDR2: GTSNPN, SVGIG (reference sequence). CDR3 DNA sequence: TGTGCCTGGCTAAGGGCGGCTAGCGGGAGATACGAGCAGTACTTC. Translation gives CAWLRAASGRYEQYF.

There are a few counts of this clone. V and J are TRBV20-1 and TRBJ2-7, with D possibly TRBD2 on 7 matching bases. With 7 bases removed from V and 3 bases from J, the gap between germline ends came to 25 bases. The CDR3 totals 16 residues. The germline V gene encodes CDR1 DFQATT and CDR2 SNEGSKA (reference sequence). CDR3 residues: CSDSRVGGPGHYEQYF. DNA of the CDR3: TGCAGTGATAGCAGGGTGGGGGGGCCCGGCCACTACGAGCAGTACTTC.

This clone was seen repeatedly, ten times or more. This sequence joins TRBV19 and TRBJ2-3, with 9 nucleotides matching TRBD2. In germline, CDR1 is LNHDA, CDR2 SQIVND (reference sequence). The CDR3 covers 17 residues. V shed 0 bases, J shed 3 bases, and the junction held 7 bases outside the gene matches. This chain's CDR3 is CASSIDLFSGSTDTQYF. CDR3 coding DNA: TGTGCCAGTAGTATAGATCTGTTTAGCGGGAGTACAGATACGCAGTATTTT.

J is TRBJ1-5 and V is TRBV28, with D unclear. The ends were cut back, 7 bases at V and 1 base at J, with 20 bases in the middle. CDR1 and CDR2 (germline): MDHEN, SYDVKM. There are 17 residues in the CDR3. The DNA for the CDR3 is TGTGCCAGCATGCCAACGGTGGGTGGCAGAAGCAATCAGCCCCAGCATTTT. The encoded protein is CASMPTVGGRSNQPQHF.

This clone appeared many times. The chain carries TRBV20-1 and TRBJ2-3; 10 bases map to TRBD1. Germline loops: CDR1 DFQATT, CDR2 SNEGSKA (reference sequence). The CDR3 runs 15 residues. V lost 6 bases to trimming and J lost 4 bases; unmatched junction nucleotides: 10. The CDR3 here is CSAPGWDRGPDTQYF. The CDR3 nucleotides are TGCAGTGCGCCTGGGTGGGACAGGGGACCAGATACGCAGTATTTT.

A remark on this clone: Relative to the germline gene, one junction end is altered; a read error may explain this. The CDR3 DNA reads as TGCGCCAGCAGCTTGGGTCATTACTACGATCAGTACTTC. It yields the protein CASSLGHYYDQYF. V is TRBV5-1 and J is TRBJ2-7, with D uncertain. This CDR3 is built from 13 residues. CDR1 and CDR2 from the germline V gene are SGHRS and YFSETQ.

This chain connects TRBV6-5 to TRBJ1-6; 8 bases fit TRBD1. Losses at the gene ends were 4 bases for V and 6 bases for J; bases not matched to a gene: 2. Germline CDR1 MNHEY, CDR2 SVGAGI. This CDR3 has 14 amino acids. CDR3 sequence reads: CASSWDRFNSPLHF. Written as DNA, the CDR3 is TGTGCCAGCAGTTGGGACAGGTTTAATTCACCCCTCCACTTT.

This clone was seen many times. V usage is TRBV5-5 and J usage is TRBJ2-7; 10 bases are a match to TRBD2. CDR1 and CDR2 from the germline V gene are SGHKS and YYEKEE (reference sequence). J was trimmed by 3 bases and V by 4 bases; bases with no gene match: 7. The length of the CDR3 is 15 residues. For the CDR3, the DNA is TGTGCCAGCAGCCACGAACTAGCGGGGTACTACGAGCAGTACTTC. Translated, it gives CASSHELAGYYEQYF. The whole variable domain, filled in from reference TRBV5-5 and TRBJ2-7, reads DAGVTQSPTHLIKTRGQQVTLRCSPISGHKSVSWYQQVLGQGPQFIFQYYEKEERGRGNFPDRFSARQFPNYSSELNVNALLLGDSALYLCASSHELAGYYEQYFGPGTRLTVT.

The chain uses TRBV9 and TRBJ2-3; TRBD2 matches at 16 bases. After removal of 7 bases from V and 0 bases from J, the junction contained 5 bases not matched to a gene. Germline CDR1 SGDLS, CDR2 YYNGEE. This CDR3 spans 17 amino acids. CDR3 loop: CASSSGLAGGSTDTQYF. The CDR3 DNA reads as TGTGCCAGCTCCTCGGGACTAGCGGGAGGGAGCACAGATACGCAGTATTTT.

This clone was detected many times. This rearrangement joins TRBV10-3 to TRBJ1-3; TRBD1 agrees at 8 bases. This CDR3 has 16 residues. Unmatched junction bases numbered 6, after V lost 5 bases and J lost 0 bases. Germline V CDR1 and CDR2: ENHRY, SYGVKD. The CDR3 is CAISTGTGLSGNTIYF. CDR3 nucleotides: TGTGCCATCAGTACCGGGACAGGCCTCTCTGGAAACACCATATATTTT.

The sample holds many counts of this clone. The chain joins TRBV29-1 to TRBJ2-1, with 12 bases that match TRBD2. Germline loops: CDR1 SQVTM, CDR2 ANQGSEA. Trimming removed 7 bases from V and 4 bases from J; junction bases left unmatched: 8. The CDR3 length is 15 residues. The CDR3 loop is CSGGGLAGIYNEQFF. In nucleotides, the CDR3 is TGCAGCGGGGGAGGACTAGCGGGAATATACAATGAGCAGTTCTTC.